This TCR beta chain derives from a study of blood T cell repertoires in COVID-19. Study as a whole: PBMCs, B-cell-depleted T cells, or T cells were the source of the cDNA or gDNA that made up the material.

Here immunoSEQ multiplex PCR was the method, and the copy in TCRdb shows in-frame clones only, minus some. The data show approximately 500,000 clones, about 89% seen once. J gave up 7 bases and V 5 bases, and 9 bases lay outside the gene matches. Germline loops: CDR1 LNHDA, CDR2 SQIVND (reference sequence). This CDR3 is built from 15 residues. This clonotype was obtained from a woman between 45 and 65 years old with COVID-19, enrolled during active disease. The chain employs TRBV19 and TRBJ1-5; 9 bases are shared with TRBD1. Sequencing input: peripheral blood. The CDR3 spells CASSSTGGAGQPQHF. The CDR3 region has the DNA TGTGCCAGTAGTTCTACAGGGGGCGCCGGACAGCCCCAGCATTTT. Supplemented by reference TRBV19 and TRBJ1-5, the full variable domain reads DGGITQSPKYLFRKEGQNVTLSCEQNLNHDAMYWYRQDPGQGLRLIYYSQIVNDFQKGDIAEGYSVSREKKESFPLTVTSAQKNPTAFYLCASSSTGGAGQPQHFGDGTRLSIL.